A selection of T cell receptor beta chains follows, all from one sample in a study of shared T cell receptors in the human thymus. TCRdb's copy holds only in-frame clones and misses some; the assay was immunoSEQ multiplex PCR. The data hold more than 300,000 clones, with 85% to 95% observed a single time. The sample taken for sequencing was thymocytes. The receptors shown here come from a human donor. Both conserved end residues are part of each CDR3.

>18|TRBJ2-5|TRBV4-3
CASSRTYRTGAPLETQYF
>15|TRBJ1-5|TRBV19
CASSIADPDGQPQHF
>15|TRBJ2-3|TRBV28
CASSPRSDLTDTQYF
>14|TRBJ2-7|TRBV15
CATSNRRLTYEQYF
>11|TRBJ2-5|TRBV5-4
CASSLVETQYF
>18|TRBJ1-4|TRBV7-8
CASSPLRGIVATNEKLFF
>13|TRBJ1-3|TRBV6-5
CATLLPGGNTIYF
>14|TRBJ2-7|TRBV7-3
CASSLWDRVLEQYF
>15|TRBJ1-4|TRBV5-1
CASSLRGDSHEKLFF
>13|TRBJ1-2|TRBV6-1
CASSGRDESGYTF
>13|TRBJ2-7|TRBV7-9
CASSLRTGVEQYF
>17|TRBJ2-3|TRBV15
CATSTLGRNKFTDTQYF
>15|TRBJ2-3|TRBV6-5
CASSLGTYPTDTQYF
>16|TRBJ2-7|TRBV4-3
CASSQVTQGASYEQYF
>15|TRBJ1-2|TRBV7-9
CASRPRHPTNYGYTF
>15|TRBJ2-7|TRBV27
CASSPRTANSYEQYF
>15|TRBJ1-2|TRBV28
CASSPLGGARDGYTF
>15|TRBJ1-4|TRBV11-2
CASSNRQGPDEKLFF
>15|TRBJ1-2|TRBV4-3
CASSLGSSRVYGYTF
>15|TRBJ2-7|TRBV27
CASSTSGRLSYEQYF
>17|TRBJ2-1|TRBV2
CASSDRIREGSYNEQFF
>16|TRBJ2-3|TRBV28
CASSLYTGAIGDTQYF